This T cell receptor (beta chain) was obtained from a study of shared clonotypes between healthy human individuals. About the research overall: Donors were a couple of women and a few men aged 18 to 49.

Original methodology: Junction-only sequences without quality scores came from ImmunoSEQ, so filtering differed. The method was immunoSEQ multiplex PCR; TCRdb's version includes in-frame clones alone and lacks a portion of them. The D gene and trimming were derived from the DNA, and the V and J assignments and clone size from that table. The sample yields approximately 640,000 clones, roughly 70% seen once. Study-wide findings and caveats: Clonotype sharing across donors was expected to vary with sequencing depth.

A remark on this clone: Its target is not known.

V shed 1 base and J shed 6 bases, with 16 bases lying between them. The CDR3 runs to 16 residues. Germline values: CDR1 MGHRA, CDR2 YSYEKL. The TCR comes from a woman under 40 in good health. Sample: memory CD4+ T cells sorted from blood. Stated subset: CD45RA-negative fraction. The chain carries TRBV4-1 and TRBJ2-1, with D possibly called TRBD1 or TRBD2 (6 bases each). This CDR3 reads CASSQAEGHPFNEQFF. DNA of the CDR3: TGCGCCAGCAGCCAAGCGGAGGGACACCCCTTCAATGAGCAGTTCTTC.